A single T cell receptor (beta chain) is shown here with its context. Its antigen remains unidentified. This record belongs to a study of graft-versus-host responses after intestinal transplantation. Study background: Isolated intestinal, liver-intestinal, or multivisceral transplants had been given to the recipients. Findings and caveats of the study: Early HvG declines after transplant were associated with peak circulating GvH clone levels.

TCRdb keeps only in-frame clones here, not all; method: immunoSEQ multiplex PCR. Of about 90,000 clones in the sample, roughly 92% were seen once. The V gene's germline CDR1 is DFQATT and CDR2 SNEGSKA (reference sequence). This CDR3 comprises 11 residues. V shed 6 bases and J shed 0 bases, with 5 bases lying between them. The material was unstimulated CD4+ T cells sorted from spleen or lymph node cells, obtained before intestinal transplant. This chain connects TRBV20-1 to TRBJ1-1; D not resolved. The source of this sequence is a human donor who received an intestinal transplant. The CDR3 region is CSAVVNTEAFF. DNA for the CDR3: TGCAGTGCGGTGGTGAACACTGAAGCTTTCTTT.